The entry below describes one T cell receptor beta chain. Its target is not known. Reverse transcribed after extraction, RNA yielded cDNA as the sequencing template. Assay: immunoSEQ multiplex PCR; the TCRdb copy retains only in-frame clones and omits some. The profile shows 140,000 or so clones, approximately 49% of them singletons. Germline V gene sequence: CDR1 SSHAT, CDR2 FNYEAQ (reference sequence). The CDR3 extends over 13 amino acids. The ends lost 5 bases at V and 5 bases at J; junction bases unmatched: 5. The data originate from a study of CD8+ T cells in alopecia areata. Study summary: For the treated group, dosing was oral tofacitinib at 5 to 10 mg twice daily. The duration of tofacitinib was 6 to 18 months, with 6 months off drug afterward.

Study-wide results and caveats: Higher clonality than in normal scalp was seen in lesional scalp, especially alopecia totalis/universalis.

Cell sorting was applied to PBMCs, and CD4+ and CD8+ T cells were collected. The sequenced sample was CD4+ T cells sorted from blood, obtained at week 0. The TCR comes from a human donor with alopecia areata. The chain couples TRBV7-7 to TRBJ2-5, with 7 positions matching TRBD1. The CDR3 DNA reads as TGTGCCAGCAGCAAACAGGGACAGGAGACCCAGTACTTC. Protein product: CASSKQGQETQYF.